This T cell receptor beta chain was sequenced during a study of blood T cell repertoires in COVID-19. Turning to the study itself: COVID-19 samples from acute and convalescent phases originated in the United States, Italy and Spain. The cDNA or gDNA used as material had been derived from T cells, B-cell-depleted T cells, or PBMCs.

Germline CDR1 is SQVTM and CDR2 is ANQGSEA. The CDR3 runs to 13 residues. V shed 8 bases, J shed 4 bases, and the junction held 7 bases outside the gene matches. Methods used by the authors: Reference gene primer amplification gave estimated nucleated cell counts. Data came from immunoSEQ multiplex PCR; TCRdb stores just in-frame clones and leaves some out. Clonal size and the V and J genes are those of that table, whereas D and trimming came from the DNA. The repertoire holds 150,000 to 160,000 clones, with under 95% as singletons. This TCR derives from a man aged 50-60 years with acute or convalescent COVID-19. Sequenced: peripheral blood. The V call is TRBV29-1, the J call TRBJ2-2, with TRBD1 matching 7 bases. The CDR3 here is CSIRQGITGELFF. The CDR3 DNA follows: TGCAGCATAAGACAGGGAATCACCGGGGAGCTGTTTTTT.